A single sample is the source of the 28 T cell receptor beta chains below, sequenced in a study of cytomegalovirus exposure and HLA in healthy donors. Both 60 Vbeta primers and 13 Jbeta primers went into the PCR. Clones were sequenced by immunoSEQ multiplex PCR, and TCRdb holds only the in-frame ones, with some missing. The sample consists of roughly 180,000 clones, approximately 80% of them appearing once. The sample comprised PBMCs. Every receptor here comes from a woman between 18 and 29 years old in good health and CMV-seronegative.

This clone has just one count. The genes are TRBV28 and TRBJ2-2, with 7 positions matching TRBD1. V lost 5 bases and J lost 7; bases outside the gene matches: 10. The CDR3 spans 15 residues. Germline V lookup: CDR1 MDHEN, CDR2 SYDVKM. CDR3 sequence (DNA): TGTGCCAGCAGTCCACAGGGGTTCTTAGACGGGGAGCTGTTTTTT. Its translation is CASSPQGFLDGELFF. Variable domain in full (rest from reference TRBV28 and TRBJ2-2): DVKVTQSSRYLVKRTGEKVFLECVQDMDHENMFWYRQDPGLGLRLIYFSYDVKMKEKGDIPEGYSVSREKKERFSLILESASTNQTSMYLCASSPQGFLDGELFFGEGSRLTVL.

The chain uses TRBV7-3 and TRBJ2-2; 8 bases match TRBD1. Trimming took 3 bases from V and 4 from J; bases not matched to a gene: 1. This CDR3 contains 14 residues. The germline gives CDR1 SGHTA, CDR2 FQGTGA. The CDR3 DNA reads TGTGCCAGCAGCTTGCAGGGGGCCACCGGGGAGCTGTTTTTT. As protein: CASSLQGATGELFF.

This sequence joins TRBV4-2 and TRBJ2-1, with 11 bases identical to TRBD2. This CDR3 region has 15 residues. Germline values: CDR1 LGHNA, CDR2 YNFKEQ. With 8 bases clipped from V and 0 bases from J, the junction kept 3 bases outside the gene matches. CDR3 amino acids: CASGTSGSSYNEQFF. Written as DNA, the CDR3 is TGTGCCAGCGGAACTAGCGGGAGCTCCTACAATGAGCAGTTCTTC.

This rearrangement joins TRBV6-1 to TRBJ2-5, with TRBD1 matching 8 bases. This CDR3 has 16 residues. V shed 4 bases, J shed 2 bases, and the junction held 9 bases outside the gene matches. CDR1 is MNHNS and CDR2 is SASEGT in the germline V gene. DNA for the CDR3: TGTGCCAGCAGTGGTTCGGGCAGGGGGCCTCAAGAGACCCAGTACTTC. This sequence encodes CASSGSGRGPQETQYF.

This chain connects TRBV19 to TRBJ2-1, with 7 bases fitting TRBD2. With 1 base clipped from V and 6 bases from J, the junction kept 6 bases outside the gene matches. Germline CDR1 LNHDA, CDR2 SQIVND (reference sequence). The CDR3 is 15 residues long. CDR3 bases: TGTGCCAGTAGTATAGCCCTGGGACTATCCAATGAGCAGTTCTTC. It is translated as CASSIALGLSNEQFF.

Comments on this clone: The junction departs from the called germline gene at one end, perhaps through a read error. The J gene is TRBJ2-2, the V gene TRBV28; weak D call: TRBD1 (5 bases). The CDR3 is 21 residues long. The germline gives CDR1 MDHEN, CDR2 SYDVKM. The DNA for the CDR3 is TGTGCCAGCAGTTTAAGCCCAAAAGTCCTATCAGGAAAGGGGAACGCCGGGGAGCTGTTTTTT. Translation: CASSLSPKVLSGKGNAGELFF.

The V gene is TRBV14, the J gene TRBJ2-1; no clear D gene. The CDR3 covers 17 residues. Germline CDR1 is SGHDN and CDR2 is FVKESK. Trimming shortened V by 7 bases and J by 1 base, and 20 bases separated the two germline ends. The DNA for the CDR3 is TGTGCCAGCACCCCCATGAGTCCGGTGATTTCCTACAATGAGCAGTTCTTC. Its protein is CASTPMSPVISYNEQFF.

The V and J genes are TRBV5-1 and TRBJ2-7, with a weak D call TRBD2 (6 bases). CDR3 length: 18 residues. Germline V gene sequence: CDR1 SGHRS, CDR2 YFSETQ. V lost 1 base to trimming and J lost 9 bases, with 29 bases between them. The CDR3 loop is CASSLPRSGMEALTGQYF. The CDR3 DNA is TGCGCCAGCAGCTTGCCCCGTAGCGGAATGGAGGCCTTAACGGGGCAGTACTTC.

This clone occurred once. This chain uses TRBV5-1 with TRBJ2-7, with D possibly matching TRBD2 (5 bases). This CDR3 is 14 amino acids long. The V end lost 5 bases, the J end lost 7 bases, and 19 bases lay between the germline ends. CDR1 and CDR2 (germline): SGHRS, YFSETQ. In nucleotides, the CDR3 is TGCGCCAGCAGTCCAGGAGGCGGAACGTTAGAGCAGTACTTC. It codes for CASSPGGGTLEQYF.

The chain is built from TRBV10-3 and TRBJ2-5; TRBD2 might be the D (5 bases). CDR1 is ENHRY and CDR2 is SYGVKD in the germline V gene. Trimming shortened V by 3 bases and J by 4 bases, and 12 bases separated the two germline ends. This CDR3 region has 14 residues. In nucleotides, the CDR3 is TGTGCCATCAGTGATTCTGGCGGGCGAGAGACCCAGTACTTC. It codes for CAISDSGGRETQYF.

The genes are TRBV13 and TRBJ1-3; D gene uncertain. CDR3 size: 15 residues. Germline V gene lookup returns CDR1 PRHDT and CDR2 FYEKMQ (reference sequence). The V gene lost 1 base and the J gene lost 0 bases, with 7 bases spanning the gap. CDR3 nucleotides: TGTGCCAGCAGCTTAGATAGCAGCTCTGGAAACACCATATATTTT. It yields the protein CASSLDSSSGNTIYF.

The chain combines TRBV7-2 with TRBJ2-7, with D possibly matching TRBD1 (6 bases). Germline V gene data show CDR1 as SGHTA and CDR2 as FQGNSA. The length of the CDR3 is 15 residues. Trimming left V 4 bases short and J 1 base short, with 14 bases between. The CDR3: CASSSQGGGSYEQYF. CDR3 DNA: TGTGCCAGCAGCTCACAGGGTGGCGGTTCCTACGAGCAGTACTTC.

V is TRBV6-6 and J is TRBJ1-6; D gene unclear. The CDR3 length is 15 residues. The ends were cut back, 0 bases at V and 7 bases at J, with 10 bases in the middle. Germline loops: CDR1 MNHNY, CDR2 SVGAGI (reference sequence). Here the CDR3 reads CASSYSTPGNSPLHF. The CDR3, as DNA: TGTGCCAGCAGTTACTCGACGCCAGGCAATTCACCCCTCCACTTT.

The J gene is TRBJ2-5, the V gene TRBV29-1; weak D call: TRBD1 (6 bases). The J call could be wrong; TRBJ2-7 is a better fit for the DNA end. The CDR3 is 15 residues long. Germline CDR1 reads SQVTM; CDR2 reads ANQGSEA. For the CDR3, the DNA is TGCAGCGGTTTGTTTAAACAACAGGGTCCCTACGAGCAGTACTTC. Residues: CSGLFKQQGPYEQYF.

The chain joins TRBV19 to TRBJ2-3; D may be TRBD2 (5 bases). V lost 3 bases and J lost 4, with 8 bases in between. CDR1 is LNHDA and CDR2 is SQIVND in the germline V gene (reference sequence). This CDR3 contains 13 residues. The DNA of the CDR3 is TGTGCCAGTAGTATGGGGAGTGCAGATACGCAGTATTTT. Its translation is CASSMGSADTQYF.

Only one count was recorded for this clone. This chain connects TRBV9 to TRBJ2-7; TRBD2 matches 7 bases. Losses at the gene ends were 4 bases for V and 6 bases for J; bases not matched to a gene: 10. This CDR3 contains 14 residues. Germline CDR1 and CDR2: SGDLS and YYNGEE. Here the CDR3 reads CASSPPGGSLEQYF. The CDR3 DNA reads as TGTGCCAGCAGCCCCCCGGGCGGGAGTCTCGAGCAGTACTTC.

The genes are TRBV6-6 and TRBJ1-1; the D gene is possibly TRBD1 (5 bases). V shed 2 bases and J shed 6 bases, with 16 bases lying between them. The length of the CDR3 is 15 residues. Germline V gene sequence: CDR1 MNHNY, CDR2 SVGAGI (reference sequence). The CDR3 DNA reads TGTGCCAGCAGTTACCCTGATCCGGAGGGGCCTGAAGCTTTCTTT. Amino acid sequence: CASSYPDPEGPEAFF.

The chain uses TRBV9 and TRBJ1-2, with TRBD1 matching 10 bases. Germline trimming cut 4 bases from V and 5 bases from J; bases unmatched to any gene: 11. The CDR3 spans 16 residues. Per the germline V gene, CDR1 is SGDLS and CDR2 is YYNGEE. The CDR3: CASSTPIPGQGYGYTF. The CDR3 nucleotides read TGTGCCAGCAGCACACCGATACCGGGACAGGGGTATGGCTACACCTTC.

The chain recombines TRBV28 with TRBJ1-3, with unresolved D. CDR1 is MDHEN and CDR2 is SYDVKM in the germline V gene. The CDR3 sequence is 14 residues long. V shed 2 bases and J shed 3 bases, with 8 bases lying between them. This chain's CDR3 is CASSLGLSGNTIYF. The CDR3 region has the DNA TGTGCCAGCAGTTTAGGACTGAGTGGAAACACCATATATTTT. Full variable domain (remainder filled in from reference TRBV28 and TRBJ1-3): DVKVTQSSRYLVKRTGEKVFLECVQDMDHENMFWYRQDPGLGLRLIYFSYDVKMKEKGDIPEGYSVSREKKERFSLILESASTNQTSMYLCASSLGLSGNTIYFGEGSWLTVV.

This clone has just a few counts. The rearrangement uses TRBV5-4 and TRBJ2-2; D uncertain. This CDR3 is 14 amino acids long. V dropped 2 bases and J dropped 6 bases, with 11 bases sitting between them. Germline CDR1 and CDR2: SGHNT and YYREEE (reference sequence). DNA of the CDR3: TGTGCCAGCAGCTTTCCTAGTACTCCCGGGGAGCTGTTTTTT. Translation gives CASSFPSTPGELFF.

Of note for this clone: Within the sample, other DNA sequences also encode this same CDR3. The chain combines TRBV28 with TRBJ2-1; TRBD2 agrees at 9 bases. The CDR3 consists of 15 residues. V dropped 2 bases and J dropped 2; count of bases not matched to a gene: 1. The V gene's germline CDR1 is MDHEN and CDR2 SYDVKM. CDR3 DNA: TGTGCCAGCAGTTTAGCGGGAGGGCCCTACAATGAGCAGTTCTTC. Its protein is CASSLAGGPYNEQFF. Full variable domain (rest looked up from reference TRBV28 and TRBJ2-1): DVKVTQSSRYLVKRTGEKVFLECVQDMDHENMFWYRQDPGLGLRLIYFSYDVKMKEKGDIPEGYSVSREKKERFSLILESASTNQTSMYLCASSLAGGPYNEQFFGPGTRLTVL.

The chain has TRBV28 and TRBJ2-7, with a possible D match to TRBD2 (6 bases). V was shortened by 6 bases and J by 2 bases, with 11 bases between the two germline ends. The CDR3 runs 13 residues. Germline-derived CDR1 and CDR2 are MDHEN and SYDVKM. The CDR3 protein is CASRIGRTYEQYF. The CDR3 DNA follows: TGTGCCAGCAGAATCGGGAGAACCTACGAGCAGTACTTC. The full variable domain, completed using reference TRBV28 and TRBJ2-7, is DVKVTQSSRYLVKRTGEKVFLECVQDMDHENMFWYRQDPGLGLRLIYFSYDVKMKEKGDIPEGYSVSREKKERFSLILESASTNQTSMYLCASRIGRTYEQYFGPGTRLTVT.

This chain uses TRBV11-2 with TRBJ2-3, with 9 bases identical to TRBD2. Germline CDR1 and CDR2: SGHAT and FQNNGV. V was pared by 0 bases and J by 1 base, with 2 bases of the junction left unmatched. This CDR3 contains 16 residues. The CDR3 loop reads CASSLDRGRGTDTQYF. The CDR3 DNA reads TGTGCCAGCAGCTTAGATCGCGGGAGGGGCACAGATACGCAGTATTTT.

J is TRBJ1-4 and V is TRBV19; 8 bases are shared with TRBD1. With 6 bases clipped from V and 5 bases from J, the junction kept 11 bases outside the gene matches. The CDR3 covers 16 residues. Germline V lookup: CDR1 LNHDA, CDR2 SQIVND (reference sequence). The CDR3 loop is CASRGLGQAQNEKLFF. The CDR3 DNA reads TGTGCCAGTAGGGGCCTGGGACAGGCCCAAAATGAAAAACTGTTTTTT.

The chain combines TRBV27 with TRBJ2-1; the match to TRBD2 covers 13 bases. Germline V gene lookup returns CDR1 MNHEY and CDR2 SMNVEV (reference sequence). Losses at the gene ends were 6 bases for V and 6 bases for J; bases not matched to a gene: 5. CDR3 length: 15 residues. Here the CDR3 DNA reads TGTGCCAGCAGCACTAGGACTAGCGGGAGCAATGAGCAGTTCTTC. Translated, it gives CASSTRTSGSNEQFF.

The CDR3 DNA follows: TGTGCCAGCTCACGGCCAGGGGGCGCTTTATACGAGCAGTACTTC. This translates into CASSRPGGALYEQYF. The chain combines TRBV28 with TRBJ2-5; TRBD1 matches at 8 bases. Matching the DNA end better, TRBJ2-7 makes the J call doubtful. This CDR3 contains 15 residues. Germline V lookup: CDR1 MDHEN, CDR2 SYDVKM.

The J gene is TRBJ2-5, the V gene TRBV7-8; D might be TRBD2 (5 bases). The end of the DNA aligns better with TRBJ2-7, so the J call may be wrong. From germline, CDR1 is SGHVS and CDR2 FQNEAQ. CDR3 length: 16 residues. For the CDR3, the DNA is TGTGCCAGCAGCTTAGGTCGCCGGGAACTAAACTACGAGCAGTACTTC. Encoded protein: CASSLGRRELNYEQYF.

The gene calls are TRBV5-6 and TRBJ2-5; a weak D match, TRBD2 (5 bases). Germline assignment: CDR1 SGHDT and CDR2 YYEEEE. The CDR3 is 13 amino acids. V was shortened by 2 bases and J by 1 base, with 6 bases between the two germline ends. CDR3 nucleotides: TGTGCCAGCAGCTTACGGGGCCAAGAGACCCAGTACTTC. Translated: CASSLRGQETQYF.